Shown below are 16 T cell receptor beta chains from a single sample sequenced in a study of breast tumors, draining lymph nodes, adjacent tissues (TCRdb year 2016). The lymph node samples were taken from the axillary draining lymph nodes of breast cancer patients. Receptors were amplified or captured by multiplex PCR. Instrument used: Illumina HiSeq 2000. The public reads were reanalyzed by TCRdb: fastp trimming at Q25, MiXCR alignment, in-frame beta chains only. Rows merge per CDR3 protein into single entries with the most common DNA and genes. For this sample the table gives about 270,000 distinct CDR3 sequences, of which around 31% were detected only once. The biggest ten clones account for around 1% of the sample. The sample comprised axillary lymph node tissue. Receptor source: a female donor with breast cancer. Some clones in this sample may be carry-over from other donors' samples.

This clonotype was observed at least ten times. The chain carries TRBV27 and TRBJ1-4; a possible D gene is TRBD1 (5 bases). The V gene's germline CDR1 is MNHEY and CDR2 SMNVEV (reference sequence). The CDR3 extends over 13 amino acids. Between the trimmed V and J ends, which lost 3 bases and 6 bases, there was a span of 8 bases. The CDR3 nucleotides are TGTGCCAGCAGTTTCTCAGGGTATGAAAAACTGTTTTTT. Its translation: CASSFSGYEKLFF.

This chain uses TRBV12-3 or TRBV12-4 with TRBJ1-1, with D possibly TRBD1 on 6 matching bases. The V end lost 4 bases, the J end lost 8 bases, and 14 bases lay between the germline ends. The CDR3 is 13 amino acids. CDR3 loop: CASSSMTGGEAFF. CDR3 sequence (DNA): TGTGCCAGCAGTTCCATGACAGGCGGCGAAGCTTTCTTT.

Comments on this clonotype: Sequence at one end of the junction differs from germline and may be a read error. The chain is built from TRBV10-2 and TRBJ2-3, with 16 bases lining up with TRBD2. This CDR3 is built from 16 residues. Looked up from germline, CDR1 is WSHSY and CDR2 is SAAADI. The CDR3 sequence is CASKGTSGRANNEQYF. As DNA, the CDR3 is TGTGCCAGCAAGGGGACTAGCGGGAGGGCGAACAATGAGCAGTATTTT.

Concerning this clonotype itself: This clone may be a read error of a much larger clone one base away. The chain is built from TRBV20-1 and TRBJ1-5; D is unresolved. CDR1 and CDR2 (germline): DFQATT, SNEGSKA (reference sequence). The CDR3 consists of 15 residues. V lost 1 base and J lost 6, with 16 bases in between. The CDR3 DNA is TGCAGTGCTAGAGCTTTTAACCTGAGGAGTCAGCCCCAGCATTTT. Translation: CSARAFNLRSQPQHF.

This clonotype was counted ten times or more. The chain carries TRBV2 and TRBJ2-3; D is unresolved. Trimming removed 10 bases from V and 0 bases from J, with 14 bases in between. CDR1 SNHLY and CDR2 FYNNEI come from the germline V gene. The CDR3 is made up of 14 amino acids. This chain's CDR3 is CATRTQVSTDTQYF. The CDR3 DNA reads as TGTGCCACGAGGACGCAGGTTAGCACAGATACGCAGTATTTT.

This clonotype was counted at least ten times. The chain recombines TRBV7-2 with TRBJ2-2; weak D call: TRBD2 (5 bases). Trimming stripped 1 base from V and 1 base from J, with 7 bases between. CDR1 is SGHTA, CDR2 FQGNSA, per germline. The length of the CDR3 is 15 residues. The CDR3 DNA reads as TGTGCCAGCAGCTTAGAGAGCGGGAACACCGGGGAGCTGTTTTTT. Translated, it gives CASSLESGNTGELFF.

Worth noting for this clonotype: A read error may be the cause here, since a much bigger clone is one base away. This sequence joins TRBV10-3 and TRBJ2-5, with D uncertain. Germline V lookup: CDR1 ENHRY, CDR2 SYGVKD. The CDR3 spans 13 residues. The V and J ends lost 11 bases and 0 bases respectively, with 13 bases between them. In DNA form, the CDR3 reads TGTGCCGGCAGTGAAAGGAACCAAGAGACCCAGTACTTC. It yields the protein CAGSERNQETQYF.

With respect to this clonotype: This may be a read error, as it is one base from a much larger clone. CDR3 DNA sequence: TGTGCCAGCAGCTTGGGGAGGGTCGGCCGCTCCTACGAGCAGTACTTC. It encodes CASSLGRVGRSYEQYF. V usage is TRBV5-4 and J usage is TRBJ2-7; a weak D match, TRBD2 (6 bases). Germline values: CDR1 SGHNT, CDR2 YYREEE (reference sequence). This CDR3 comprises 16 residues. Deletions cut 0 bases from V and 0 bases from J, with 13 bases between.

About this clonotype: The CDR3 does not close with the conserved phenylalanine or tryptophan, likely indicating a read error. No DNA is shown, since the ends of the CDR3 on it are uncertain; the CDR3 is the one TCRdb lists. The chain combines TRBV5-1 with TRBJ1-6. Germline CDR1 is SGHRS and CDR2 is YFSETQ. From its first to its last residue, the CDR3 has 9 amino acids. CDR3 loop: CASSLRPSS.

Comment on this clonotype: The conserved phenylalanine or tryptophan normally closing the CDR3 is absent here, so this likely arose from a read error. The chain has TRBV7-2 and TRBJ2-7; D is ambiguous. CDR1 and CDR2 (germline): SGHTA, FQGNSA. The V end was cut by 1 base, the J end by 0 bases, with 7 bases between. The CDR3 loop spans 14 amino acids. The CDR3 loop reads CASSLDHSSYEQYL. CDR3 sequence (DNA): TGTGCCAGCAGCTTAGATCACAGCTCCTACGAGCAGTACCTC.

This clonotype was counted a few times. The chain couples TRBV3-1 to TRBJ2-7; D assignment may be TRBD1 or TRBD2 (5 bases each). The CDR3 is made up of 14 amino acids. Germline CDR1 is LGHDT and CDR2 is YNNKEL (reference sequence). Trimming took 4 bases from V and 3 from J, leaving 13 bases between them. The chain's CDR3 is CASSPGDGLYEQYF. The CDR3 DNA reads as TGTGCCAGCAGCCCTGGGGACGGGCTCTACGAGCAGTACTTC.

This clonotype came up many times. CDR3 sequence reads: CSARPRQWGTSGNTIYF. DNA of the CDR3: TGCAGTGCTAGACCTCGCCAGTGGGGGACATCTGGAAACACCATATATTTT. This chain uses TRBV20-1 with TRBJ1-3; the D gene is possibly TRBD1 (6 bases). Germline CDR1 and CDR2: DFQATT and SNEGSKA (reference sequence). The CDR3 loop spans 17 amino acids. V was pared by 2 bases and J by 1 base, with 18 bases between.

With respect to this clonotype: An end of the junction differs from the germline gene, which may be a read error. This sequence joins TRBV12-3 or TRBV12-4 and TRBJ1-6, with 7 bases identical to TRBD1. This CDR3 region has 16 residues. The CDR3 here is CASSQGGGTANSPLYF. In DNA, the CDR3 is TGTGCCAGCAGTCAGGGGGGGGGGACAGCTAATTCACCCCTCTACTTT.

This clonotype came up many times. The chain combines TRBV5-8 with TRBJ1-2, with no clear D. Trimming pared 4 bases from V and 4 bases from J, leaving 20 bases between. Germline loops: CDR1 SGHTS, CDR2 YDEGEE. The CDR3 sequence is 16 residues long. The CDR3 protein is CASSPATLPRGYGYTF. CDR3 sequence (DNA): TGTGCCAGCAGCCCAGCAACCCTCCCTCGAGGCTATGGCTACACCTTC.

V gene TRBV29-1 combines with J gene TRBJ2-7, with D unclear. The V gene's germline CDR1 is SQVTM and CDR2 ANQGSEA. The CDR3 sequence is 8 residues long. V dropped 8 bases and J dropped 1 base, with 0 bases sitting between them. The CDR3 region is CSSYEQYF. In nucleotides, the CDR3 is TGCAGCTCCTACGAGCAGTACTTC.

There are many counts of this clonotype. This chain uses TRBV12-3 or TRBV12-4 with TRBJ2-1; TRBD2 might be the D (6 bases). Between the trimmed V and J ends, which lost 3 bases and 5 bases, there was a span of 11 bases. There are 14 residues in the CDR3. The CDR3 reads CASSFRGLHNEQFF. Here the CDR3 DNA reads TGTGCCAGCAGTTTCCGGGGACTGCACAATGAGCAGTTCTTC.